This record covers a single TCR beta chain. Its antigen remains unknown. This sample stems from a study of T cell responses to AZD1222 COVID-19 vaccine. Study overall: Researchers grouped second doses given at about 4 or about 12 weeks into one pool.

Measured with immunoSEQ multiplex PCR; TCRdb has only the in-frame clones, and not every one. This sample has around 100,000 clones, with roughly 84% found just once. Notes on the study in general: The study found Spike-specific TCR breadth and depth rose after two AZD1222 doses. There were mostly white British donors and more females than males, and clonal diversity was possibly underestimated. Researchers report vaccine-associated CD4 TCRs spanning spike, with dominance at 160-218 and 743-854.

V shed 7 bases, J shed 8 bases, and the junction held 11 bases outside the gene matches. Germline V gene sequence: CDR1 SGDLS, CDR2 YYNGEE. The CDR3 has 13 residues. The sequence came from an adult in good health. The chain couples TRBV9 to TRBJ1-2; TRBD1 matches at 7 bases. This specimen consisted of peripheral blood, obtained on day 0 of AZD1222 vaccination. The CDR3 DNA reads TGTGCCAGCCGGAGACAGGGAGATCACGGCTACACCTTC. The encoded protein is CASRRQGDHGYTF.